This T cell receptor (beta chain) was captured by sequencing in a study of cytomegalovirus exposure and HLA in healthy donors. Study-level background: The 120 validation repertoires used the same platform as the approximately 670 first-cohort repertoires (as reported by a later analysis).

Clones were sequenced by immunoSEQ multiplex PCR, and TCRdb holds only the in-frame ones, with some missing. The sample shows about 340,000 clones, 86% of them seen only once. Findings of the study overall: Subsequent analysis revealed that first-cohort TCR clusters tended to co-occur in the 90 to 150 validation repertoires. There were three CMV-associated chains whose specificity for CMV antigens was confirmed in vitro.

About this clone itself: The antigen is undetermined.

These donors were members of the roughly 120-subject validation cohort, a group separate from the roughly 670-subject first cohort. Sequencing was done on a sample of PBMCs. The sequence was obtained from a woman aged 18-29 years in good health and CMV-seronegative.

CDR3 amino acids: CASSEISQVDEQYF. The CDR3 nucleotides read TGTGCCAGCAGTGAAATTTCACAGGTCGACGAGCAGTACTTC. The rearrangement joins TRBV2 to TRBJ2-7; tentative D call: TRBD1 (5 bases). The CDR3 contains 14 residues. V was cut by 2 bases and J by 5 bases, with 13 bases left in between. Germline CDR1 reads SNHLY; CDR2 reads FYNNEI.